The 29 T cell receptor beta chains below come from one sample, sequenced in a study of T cell repertoires in cytomegalovirus infection. These receptors have no known antigen. TCRdb fed the reads into MiXCR, producing one record per CDR3 protein. The table shows about 770,000 distinct CDR3 sequences, with about 27% occurring only once. This sample comprised cultured CD8+ T cells from PBMCs, obtained from culture after CMV antigen stimulation. These receptors were obtained from a human donor in good health (CMV status not recorded). Some clones in this sample may be carry-over from other donors' samples.

This clonotype was counted a few times. This chain connects TRBV2 to TRBJ1-2, with D unresolved. The CDR3 totals 13 residues. Germline lookup yields CDR1 SNHLY and CDR2 FYNNEI. The V end was cut by 3 bases, the J end by 3 bases, with 8 bases between. The CDR3 nucleotides are TGTGCCAGCAGTGATGAGGCCTACTATGGCTACACCTTC. This translates into CASSDEAYYGYTF.

V usage is TRBV27 and J usage is TRBJ1-1; a weak D match, TRBD1 (6 bases). Germline-derived CDR1 and CDR2 are MNHEY and SMNVEV (reference sequence). This CDR3 comprises 14 residues. V lost 6 bases to trimming and J lost 4 bases, with 15 bases between them. The CDR3 is CASRLQGGSTEAFF. The CDR3 bases are TGTGCCAGCAGACTACAGGGAGGTAGCACTGAAGCTTTCTTT.

The sample holds one count of this clonotype. The J gene is TRBJ2-7, the V gene TRBV27, with D perhaps matching TRBD1 (5 bases). The germline CDR1 and CDR2 sequences are MNHEY and SMNVEV (reference sequence). The CDR3 contains 16 residues. V shed 3 bases and J shed 3 bases, with 18 bases lying between them. Written as DNA, the CDR3 is TGTGCCAGCAGTTTGTCCTCCGACAGCCTATTCTACGAGCAGTACTTC. This sequence encodes CASSLSSDSLFYEQYF.

The J gene is TRBJ1-1, the V gene TRBV7-9; D is undetermined. The V gene's germline CDR1 is SEHNR and CDR2 FQNEAQ (reference sequence). The CDR3 spans 14 residues. Trimming cost V 5 bases and J 0 bases, with 10 bases left between them. This chain's CDR3 is CASSPIHMNTEAFF. In DNA form, the CDR3 reads TGTGCCAGCAGCCCAATTCACATGAACACTGAAGCTTTCTTT.

This sequence joins TRBV5-4 and TRBJ1-2, with a possible D match to TRBD1 (6 bases). CDR1 and CDR2 (germline): SGHNT, YYREEE (reference sequence). V dropped 7 bases and J dropped 3 bases, with 22 bases sitting between them. The CDR3 runs 16 residues. CDR3: CASLGEGETGDYGYTF. The CDR3 DNA is TGTGCCAGCTTAGGCGAGGGGGAGACAGGAGACTATGGCTACACCTTC.

The chain joins TRBV4-1 to TRBJ2-5; D call uncertain. Trimming took off 1 base at V and 5 bases at J, with 14 bases between the two ends. CDR1 MGHRA and CDR2 YSYEKL come from the germline V gene. The CDR3 length is 15 residues. The CDR3 protein is CASSQVGGERETQYF. Here the CDR3 DNA reads TGCGCCAGCAGCCAAGTAGGTGGGGAAAGGGAGACCCAGTACTTC.

The table lists this clonotype with a few counts. V and J are TRBV14 and TRBJ2-7; D unclear. Germline CDR1 and CDR2: SGHDN and FVKESK. This CDR3 comprises 13 residues. V was shortened by 1 base and J by 5 bases, with 9 bases between the two germline ends. CDR3 sequence reads: CASSQGGTNEQYV. The CDR3 DNA reads TGTGCCAGCAGCCAAGGCGGAACTAACGAGCAGTACGTC.

This clonotype has at least ten counts. The chain uses TRBV12-3 or TRBV12-4 and TRBJ2-3, with 8 bases identical to TRBD1. The CDR3 consists of 15 residues. V dropped 1 base and J dropped 6; count of bases not matched to a gene: 6. Here the CDR3 reads CASSLGQGASDTQYF. The CDR3 region has the DNA TGTGCCAGCAGTTTAGGGCAGGGGGCCTCGGATACGCAGTATTTT.

Details on this clonotype: Germline and junction disagree at one end, which may indicate a read error. This chain links TRBV5-3 with TRBJ1-1; 12 nucleotides line up with TRBD1. TRBV5-3 qualifies as an ORF whose function is uncertain. The CDR3 runs 16 residues. The CDR3 here is CASSLGGQGAITEAFF. CDR3 sequence (DNA): TGTGCCAGCAGCTTGGGGGGACAGGGGGCCATTACTGAAGCTTTCTTT.

This clonotype was seen more than once but under ten times. V is TRBV29-1 and J is TRBJ2-5, with D perhaps matching TRBD2 (5 bases). V was cut by 7 bases and J by 2 bases, with 17 bases left in between. Germline assignment: CDR1 SQVTM and CDR2 ANQGSEA. This CDR3 is 14 amino acids long. The CDR3 reads CSGLVSANQETQYF. CDR3 sequence (DNA): TGCAGCGGCCTGGTTAGCGCTAATCAAGAGACCCAGTACTTC. The full variable domain, rest sourced from reference TRBV29-1 and TRBJ2-5, is SAVISQKPSRDICQRGTSLTIQCQVDSQVTMMFWYRQQPGQSLTLIATANQGSEATYESGFVIDKFPISRPNLTFSTLTVSNMSPEDSSIYLCSGLVSANQETQYFGPGTRLLVL.

The chain carries TRBV12-3 or TRBV12-4 and TRBJ2-1; D may match TRBD1 or TRBD2 (5 bases each). The CDR3 is 14 residues long. V was clipped by 3 bases and J by 5 bases, with 11 bases between them. CDR3 in DNA: TGTGCCAGCAGTTTCCTTGGGGGAAACAATGAGCAGTTCTTC. It specifies CASSFLGGNNEQFF.

The V and J genes are TRBV7-6 and TRBJ2-7; possible D gene TRBD1, 5 bases. CDR3 length: 15 residues. Germline V gives CDR1 SGHVS, CDR2 FNYEAQ. Deletions cut 5 bases from V and 1 base from J, with 15 bases between. The DNA of the CDR3 is TGTGCCAGCAGCAACACAGGATTCGGGTCCTACGAGCAGTACGTC. Encoded protein: CASSNTGFGSYEQYV.

The genes are TRBV28 and TRBJ1-5; D not resolved. Germline V gene data show CDR1 as MDHEN and CDR2 as SYDVKM. The V and J ends lost 6 bases and 6 bases respectively, with 6 bases between them. This CDR3 spans 11 amino acids. This chain's CDR3 is CASSRVQPQHF. CDR3 nucleotides: TGTGCCAGCAGCCGGGTTCAGCCCCAGCATTTT.

This clonotype was found a few times. The V and J genes are TRBV6-5 and TRBJ2-3; TRBD2 agrees at 10 bases. CDR1 MNHEY and CDR2 SVGAGI come from the germline V gene. Trimming cost V 5 bases and J 4 bases; bases outside gene matches: 9. This CDR3 is 16 amino acids long. The CDR3 is CASSPSSGGYADTQYF. CDR3 nucleotides: TGTGCCAGCAGTCCAAGTAGCGGGGGGTACGCAGATACGCAGTATTTT.

The genes are TRBV6-6 and TRBJ1-2, with 7 positions matching TRBD1. Germline assignment: CDR1 MNHNY and CDR2 SVGAGI (reference sequence). V lost 0 bases to trimming and J lost 4 bases; unmatched junction nucleotides: 11. The CDR3 spans 17 residues. The CDR3 sequence: CASSYSVLGGFSYGYTF. CDR3 coding DNA: TGTGCCAGCAGTTACTCAGTGTTAGGGGGCTTTAGCTATGGCTACACCTTC.

In its sample, this clonotype was seen many times. The chain is built from TRBV7-9 and TRBJ2-6, with TRBD1 identical over 8 bases. The germline V gene encodes CDR1 SEHNR and CDR2 FQNEAQ (reference sequence). CDR3 length: 15 residues. With V trimmed by 3 bases and J by 4 bases, 2 bases remained unmatched. The CDR3 is CASSFRGRGANVLTF. The CDR3, as DNA: TGTGCCAGCAGCTTCAGGGGGCGAGGGGCCAACGTCCTGACTTTC.

The genes are TRBV5-4 and TRBJ1-1; weak D call: TRBD1 (5 bases). Per germline, CDR1 SGHNT and CDR2 YYREEE (reference sequence). The CDR3 loop spans 13 amino acids. Trimming shortened V by 3 bases and J by 6 bases, and 12 bases separated the two germline ends. CDR3 bases: TGTGCCAGCAGCTATGCCGGGGGACCTGAAGCTTTCTTT. Its protein is CASSYAGGPEAFF.

The J gene is TRBJ2-2, the V gene TRBV24-1; D may be TRBD2 (5 bases). The germline V gene has CDR1 KGHDR and CDR2 SFDVKD. The CDR3 length is 16 residues. The V and J ends lost 1 base and 2 bases respectively, with 10 bases between them. The CDR3 is CATSDFGLANTGELFF. The CDR3 nucleotides read TGTGCCACCAGTGATTTCGGGCTAGCAAACACCGGGGAGCTGTTTTTT.

This clonotype was picked up a small number of times. The chain carries TRBV19 and TRBJ2-1; D is ambiguous. The germline gives CDR1 LNHDA, CDR2 SQIVND (reference sequence). V gave up 0 bases and J gave up 7 bases, with 4 bases separating them. The CDR3 runs to 12 residues. The CDR3 DNA sequence: TGTGCCAGTAGTATAGAATCGAATGAGCAGTTCTTC. Translating gives CASSIESNEQFF.

This clonotype was counted ten times or more. The chain couples TRBV7-2 to TRBJ2-1; 9 bases map to TRBD2. Trimming removed 5 bases from V and 0 bases from J; junction bases left unmatched: 8. Germline CDR1 reads SGHTA; CDR2 reads FQGNSA. The CDR3 is 17 residues long. The CDR3 sequence: CASSAGLAIFSYNEQFF. The CDR3 DNA reads as TGTGCCAGCAGCGCGGGACTAGCCATCTTCTCCTACAATGAGCAGTTCTTC.

The chain employs TRBV6-2 or TRBV6-3 and TRBJ1-1, with D hard to call. The CDR3 has 15 residues. CDR1 is MNHEY and CDR2 is SVGEGT in the germline V gene. The V end was cut by 5 bases, the J end by 1 base, with 14 bases between. The CDR3 loop is CASSPLRRENTEAFF. The CDR3 DNA follows: TGTGCCAGCAGTCCCCTGAGAAGAGAGAACACTGAAGCTTTCTTT.

This clonotype showed up just a few times. This rearrangement joins TRBV7-6 to TRBJ2-5, with a tentative D call TRBD1 (5 bases). Per germline, CDR1 SGHVS and CDR2 FNYEAQ. Trimming shortened V by 2 bases and J by 4 bases, and 11 bases separated the two germline ends. This CDR3 is 14 amino acids long. The CDR3 DNA reads as TGTGCCAGCAGCTTAAAACAGGTGGGAGAGACCCAGTACTTC. This sequence encodes CASSLKQVGETQYF.

CDR3 in amino acids: CASSQDRRGPPTF. Written as DNA, the CDR3 is TGTGCCAGCAGCCAAGATAGGAGGGGCCCTCCCACCTTC. The chain combines TRBV14 with TRBJ1-2; a possible D gene is TRBD1 (5 bases). V lost 0 bases and J lost 13, with 15 bases in between. The germline gives CDR1 SGHDN, CDR2 FVKESK. The CDR3 runs 13 residues.

The CDR3 region is CASSPTGDAQPQHF. The CDR3 DNA is TGTGCCAGCAGCCCAACCGGGGATGCTCAGCCCCAGCATTTT. This sequence joins TRBV9 and TRBJ1-5, with D unclear. Trimming cost V 4 bases and J 6 bases, with 14 bases left between them. CDR1 is SGDLS and CDR2 is YYNGEE in the germline V gene. The CDR3 extends over 14 amino acids.

The chain has TRBV7-6 and TRBJ2-7, with D perhaps assigned TRBD1 or TRBD2 (6 bases each). Between the trimmed V and J ends, which lost 1 base and 5 bases, there was a span of 12 bases. The CDR3 runs to 14 residues. Per the germline V gene, CDR1 is SGHVS and CDR2 is FNYEAQ. The CDR3 DNA sequence: TGTGCCAGCAGCTTAGTGGGGGGCAGCGACGAGCAGTACGTC. It yields the protein CASSLVGGSDEQYV.

This clonotype was found a few times. The V gene is TRBV6-6, the J gene TRBJ2-5; no definite D call. Germline loops: CDR1 MNHNY, CDR2 SVGAGI (reference sequence). The CDR3 spans 15 residues. V was shortened by 4 bases and J by 2 bases, with 14 bases between the two germline ends. In nucleotides, the CDR3 is TGTGCCAGCAGTTCCCTCCAGGACCCACAAGAGACCCAGTACTTC. It is translated as CASSSLQDPQETQYF.

Many counts were recorded for this clonotype. The chain combines TRBV7-6 with TRBJ2-2; D gene unclear. Deletions cut 1 base from V and 11 bases from J, with 5 bases between. The CDR3 has 11 amino acids. The germline V gene has CDR1 SGHVS and CDR2 FNYEAQ. The CDR3 region has the DNA TGTGCCAGCAGCTTAGAGCGAGAGCTGTTTTTT. Translating it yields CASSLERELFF. Full variable domain (remainder filled in from reference TRBV7-6 and TRBJ2-2): GAGVSQSPRYKVTKRGQDVALRCDPISGHVSLYWYRQALGQGPEFLTYFNYEAQQDKSGLPNDRFSAERPEGSISTLTIQRTEQRDSAMYRCASSLERELFFGEGSRLTVL.

This clonotype was observed once. The V gene is TRBV12-3 or TRBV12-4, the J gene TRBJ1-6, with D possibly being TRBD1 (6 bases). The CDR3 contains 14 residues. The ends were cut back, 6 bases at V and 7 bases at J, with 13 bases in the middle. CDR3: CASRPRQANSPLHF. The CDR3 nucleotides read TGTGCCAGCAGACCGAGACAGGCAAATTCACCCCTCCACTTT.

This sequence joins TRBV7-6 and TRBJ2-5, with 8 bases that match TRBD1. Germline assignment: CDR1 SGHVS and CDR2 FNYEAQ. Germline trimming cut 6 bases from V and 0 bases from J; bases unmatched to any gene: 6. The CDR3 length is 15 residues. CDR3 in DNA: TGTGCCAGCAGACGACAGGGGCGGTACCAAGAGACCCAGTACTTC. It codes for CASRRQGRYQETQYF.